This T cell receptor (beta chain) originates from a study of beta chain features in type 1 diabetes. At the level of the study: The number of sorted cells examined across all samples was 107,917,701. Study observations and caveats: Shortening that was moderate but significant affected the TCRB CDR3s of Type 1 diabetes patients in all four CD4+ subsets.

This clone appeared a few times. Its antigen remains unidentified. Looked up from germline, CDR1 is KGHSH and CDR2 is LQKENI. Germline trimming cut 3 bases from V and 0 bases from J; bases unmatched to any gene: 2. The length of the CDR3 is 16 residues. CD4+ naive, central memory, regulatory and stem cell-like memory subsets were isolated by sorting on CD45RO/CCR7/CD25/CD127/CD95/CD27. Expressed TCRB transcripts were sequenced because the isolated RNA had all been reverse transcribed beforehand. The read count averaged about 3.6 million across naive, central memory and regulatory T cell samples. Only in-frame clones appear in the TCRdb table, and some are missing; sequencing was by immunoSEQ multiplex PCR. Among 600,000 to 750,000 clones listed, approximately 13% were seen once.

The TCR originated in a man aged 30 to 45 with type 1 diabetes. The chain joins TRBV18 to TRBJ2-7; TRBD2 aligns across 13 bases. Sequencing input: naive CD4+ T cells from blood. The CDR3 loop is CASSPGTSGVSYEQYF. CDR3 nucleotides: TGTGCCAGCTCACCCGGGACTAGCGGGGTCTCCTACGAGCAGTACTTC.